This T cell receptor beta chain was found in a study of OX40 agonist ivuxolimab in advanced cancers. Turning to the overall study: Ivuxolimab was a fully human IgG2 agonistic monoclonal antibody targeting the costimulatory receptor OX40 (CD134). Intravenous ivuxolimab was administered to patients every 2 weeks at six dose levels: 0.01, 0.1, 0.3, 1.5, 3 and 10 mg/kg. Of the roughly 52 dose-escalation patients, hepatocellular carcinoma was present in about 20, melanoma in approximately 15, renal cell carcinoma in 9 and head and neck cancer in 9. The dose-escalation cohort was 82.7% male with a mean age of roughly 60 years, ranging from roughly 20 to 80. Patients were allowed to have had prior anti-PD-1, anti-PD-L1 or anti-CTLA-4 therapy, and around two fifths of the dose-escalation patients had been treated with checkpoint inhibitors. Partial responses occurred in three dose-escalation patients: two with cutaneous melanoma and one with hepatocellular carcinoma. Peripheral TCRbeta sequencing was intended to test whether TCR sequence diversity was altered and clonal T-cell expansion was caused by ivuxolimab. The paper reports the monotherapy dose-escalation portion (N = 52 patients) of the phase I ivuxolimab trial. Findings and caveats that apply to the study as a whole: The antigen specificity of the peripheral T cells that underwent clonal expansion was not determined. In partial responders in the 0.1-3.0 mg/kg groups, normalized peripheral clonal expansion was found to be among the lowest, especially among CD8+ T cells. At doses of 0.1 to 3.0 mg/kg, clonal expansion of both CD4+ and CD8+ blood T cells was observed from baseline to week 6. Low levels of normalized T-cell clonal expansion were also shown by some nonresponding patients. After ivuxolimab, more expanded clones were found on average in CD8+ T cells than in CD4+ T cells.

To sequence the TCRbeta CDR3 region, genomic DNA was isolated from the sorted cells. The immunoSEQ Assay was used to sequence the TCRbeta CDR3 regions. TCRdb holds this immuneACCESS table with in-frame rearrangements only. Some clones are missing; in checked studies, unresolved V genes explain under half, and the rest has no known cause. Recorded for this sample are around 70,000 clones; 80% to 95% of them occurred a single time. The ten largest make up 1.1% of the sample. The CDR3 sequence holds 15 residues, the cysteine and phenylalanine included. The DNA shown is the 45-base CDR3, in frame from base 1. V is cut back by 3 bases and J by 1 base, with 7 bases in the junction unmatched. CDR1 and CDR2 are read off the germline V gene (reference sequence) as GTSNPN and SVGIG. Patients with autoimmune disease history or receiving systemic immunosuppression were excluded from the trial. Peripheral blood for TCR sequencing was collected from all dose cohorts at baseline, on cycle 4 day 1, and on cycle 7 day 1. The samples were drawn from a first-in-human, open-label, multicenter phase I dose-escalation trial of ivuxolimab. Adults with locally advanced or metastatic melanoma, renal cell, hepatocellular, or head and neck squamous cell carcinoma were enrolled in the trial. Before TCR sequencing, CD4+ and CD8+ T cells were separately sorted from peripheral blood.

This clone showed up just once. What this receptor recognizes is not known. Qualities for individual bases were not recorded, and no much larger clone is one base off. This clonotype was sampled from an adult with an advanced solid tumor such as melanoma, head and neck, liver or kidney cancer. The sequence links TRBV30 to TRBJ2-3; 7 bases in the middle match TRBD2. The specimen was CD4+ or CD8+ T cells sorted from blood, collected in a trial of the OX40 agonist ivuxolimab. The CDR3 in this case is CAWSLREWGTDTQYF. The nucleotides are TGTGCCTGGAGCTTGCGGGAGTGGGGCACAGATACGCAGTATTTT.